The 27 T cell receptor beta chains listed next were all sequenced from one sample in a study of shared clonotypes between healthy human individuals. Produced via immunoSEQ multiplex PCR; TCRdb's table is partial and in-frame only. Of 470,000 or so clones listed, about 84% are singletons. Sequencing was done on a sample of PBMCs. These receptors were taken from a woman in her thirties or forties in good health. Some clones in this sample may be carry-over from other donors' samples.

The genes are TRBV7-2 and TRBJ2-7, with D possibly being TRBD1 (5 bases). CDR1 SGHTA and CDR2 FQGNSA come from the germline V gene. Trimming stripped 1 base from V and 2 bases from J, with 18 bases between. The CDR3 has 17 amino acids. This CDR3 is CASSLVAPGPKTYEQYF. The CDR3 DNA reads TGTGCCAGCAGCTTAGTAGCCCCAGGGCCCAAAACCTACGAGCAGTACTTC.

With regard to this clone: Within the sample, other DNA sequences also encode this same CDR3. V gene TRBV7-2 combines with J gene TRBJ2-7; D is perhaps TRBD2 (5 bases). The CDR3 covers 13 residues. Germline V gene data show CDR1 as SGHTA and CDR2 as FQGNSA. The V gene lost 1 base and the J gene lost 3 bases, with 7 bases spanning the gap. The CDR3 sequence is CASSLESGYEQYF. CDR3 nucleotide sequence: TGTGCCAGCAGCTTAGAAAGCGGCTACGAGCAGTACTTC.

This chain uses TRBV5-4 with TRBJ2-5; TRBD2 matches at 7 bases. Per germline, CDR1 SGHNT and CDR2 YYREEE (reference sequence). The J segment lost 5 bases and the V segment lost 0 bases, leaving 4 bases of the junction unmatched. This CDR3 is 14 amino acids long. The CDR3 protein is CASSLGLALETQYF. DNA of the CDR3: TGTGCCAGCAGCTTGGGACTAGCCTTGGAGACCCAGTACTTC. Full variable domain (outside the CDR3, taken from reference TRBV5-4 and TRBJ2-5): ETGVTQSPTHLIKTRGQQVTLRCSSQSGHNTVSWYQQALGQGPQFIFQYYREEENGRGNFPPRFSGLQFPNYSSELNVNALELDDSALYLCASSLGLALETQYFGPGTRLLVL.

This clone was found a few times. The chain recombines TRBV5-4 with TRBJ1-5, with D maybe TRBD1 (5 bases). Trimming removed 4 bases at V and 1 base at J, with 12 bases between. This CDR3 spans 15 amino acids. Germline V gene lookup returns CDR1 SGHNT and CDR2 YYREEE (reference sequence). The CDR3 coding sequence is TGTGCCAGCAGCACGGGGGGAGAGAGCAATCAGCCCCAGCATTTT. Its protein product is CASSTGGESNQPQHF.

This clone has only a few counts. The likely explanation is a read error, given a far larger clone one base away. This sequence joins TRBV25-1 and TRBJ2-5; D is possibly TRBD1 (5 bases). Germline CDR1 and CDR2: MGHDK and SYGVNS. The CDR3 consists of 14 residues. The CDR3: CASGEAGYKETQYF. CDR3 sequence (DNA): TGTGCCAGCGGTGAGGCAGGGTACAAAGAGACCCAGTACTTC.

The chain links TRBV14 to TRBJ1-2; no definite D call. CDR1 is SGHDN, CDR2 FVKESK, per germline. V gave up 4 bases and J gave up 8 bases, with 17 bases separating them. The CDR3 loop spans 14 amino acids. The chain's CDR3 is CASSLTTFGYGYTF. CDR3 nucleotide sequence: TGTGCCAGCAGCCTAACAACTTTCGGATACGGCTACACCTTC.

To note about this clone: This sequence is one base from a far larger clone and is likely a read error. V gene TRBV5-4 combines with J gene TRBJ2-2, with no clear D. CDR1 is SGHNT, CDR2 YYREEE, per germline (reference sequence). The CDR3 runs to 15 residues. V was cut by 2 bases and J by 0 bases, with 8 bases left in between. The CDR3 nucleotides read TGTGCCAGCAGCTTTTCCAGATCGAACACCGGGGAGCTGTTTTTT. It encodes CASSFSRSNTGELFF. Combining the CDR3 with reference TRBV5-4 and TRBJ2-2 gives the whole variable domain ETGVTQSPTHLIKTRGQQVTLRCSSQSGHNTVSWYQQALGQGPQFIFQYYREEENGRGNFPPRFSGLQFPNYSSELNVNALELDDSALYLCASSFSRSNTGELFFGEGSRLTVL.

The genes are TRBV19 and TRBJ2-2, with TRBD1 matching over 8 bases. J lost 3 bases, V lost 7 bases, and 7 bases had no gene match. The CDR3 spans 15 residues. CDR1 LNHDA and CDR2 SQIVND come from the germline V gene (reference sequence). This CDR3 reads CASTGQGADTGELFF. The CDR3 nucleotides read TGTGCCAGTACCGGACAGGGAGCGGACACCGGGGAGCTGTTTTTT.

Comment on this clone: This may come from a read error, since a much larger clone is one base off. The same CDR3 can be traced to other DNA sequences in this sample. The J gene is TRBJ2-1, the V gene TRBV7-6, with 9 nucleotides matching TRBD2. Per germline, CDR1 SGHVS and CDR2 FNYEAQ. This CDR3 has 15 amino acids. The V and J ends lost 3 bases and 6 bases, in that order; junction bases with no gene match: 6. The CDR3 sequence: CASSFGTSGSNEQFF. CDR3 nucleotides: TGTGCCAGCAGCTTTGGTACTAGCGGGTCCAATGAGCAGTTCTTC.

This clone was recorded once. V and J are TRBV9 and TRBJ2-1; D unclear. With 6 bases removed from V and 9 bases from J, the gap between germline ends came to 16 bases. CDR1 is SGDLS and CDR2 is YYNGEE in the germline V gene. The CDR3 spans 13 residues. Written as DNA, the CDR3 is TGTGCCAGCAACCTAGGTGAGGTGGGTGAGCAGTTCTTC. Translation: CASNLGEVGEQFF.

The chain joins TRBV7-2 to TRBJ2-2, with D uncertain. V lost 7 bases, J lost 2 bases, and 11 bases lay in between. CDR3 length equals 14 residues. The germline V gene encodes CDR1 SGHTA and CDR2 FQGNSA. The CDR3 here is CASTPRQNTGELFF. CDR3 in DNA: TGTGCCAGCACCCCTAGGCAAAACACCGGGGAGCTGTTTTTT.

This rearrangement joins TRBV5-1 to TRBJ2-1, with 9 bases aligning to TRBD2. This CDR3 comprises 14 residues. Germline V gene lookup returns CDR1 SGHRS and CDR2 YFSETQ. J gave up 1 base and V 6 bases, and 2 bases lay outside the gene matches. CDR3 coding DNA: TGCGCCAGCACTAGCGGGAATTCCTACAATGAGCAGTTCTTC. Amino acids: CASTSGNSYNEQFF.

The gene calls are TRBV19 and TRBJ2-3; perhaps TRBD2 as D (5 bases). V lost 1 base and J lost 0, with 11 bases in between. CDR1 is LNHDA, CDR2 SQIVND, per germline (reference sequence). The CDR3 consists of 16 residues. The CDR3 nucleotides are TGTGCCAGTAGTATAGGGGGAGACACCAGCACAGATACGCAGTATTTT. Translation gives CASSIGGDTSTDTQYF.

Regarding this clone: This likely reflects a read error, since a far larger clone is one base away. Other nucleotide sequences in the sample specify the same CDR3. The chain has TRBV30 and TRBJ1-5; no clear D gene. The CDR3 has 14 residues. The germline V gene has CDR1 GTSNPN and CDR2 SVGIG (reference sequence). The germline V and J ends were trimmed by 3 bases and 2 bases, with 11 bases remaining between them. The CDR3, as DNA: TGTGCCTGGAGCAAAGGCGGGGGCAATCAGCCCCAGCATTTT. Its translation: CAWSKGGGNQPQHF.

This clone was recorded once. The chain joins TRBV10-3 to TRBJ2-2; D is possibly TRBD2 (7 bases). This CDR3 region has 15 residues. The V end was cut by 8 bases, the J end by 7 bases, with 20 bases between. Looked up from germline, CDR1 is ENHRY and CDR2 is SYGVKD. In DNA, the CDR3 is TGTGCCATCCGGGGGGCTAGCGGACTAGGCGGGGAGCTGTTTTTT. Translating it yields CAIRGASGLGGELFF.

This chain joins TRBV5-6 and TRBJ1-2; weak D call: TRBD1 (6 bases). Germline CDR1 and CDR2: SGHDT and YYEEEE. This CDR3 has 15 residues. V was shortened by 4 bases and J by 2 bases, with 15 bases between the two germline ends. CDR3 DNA sequence: TGTGCCAGCAGCCCCGAAACAGGGTTCAACTATGGCTACACCTTC. Translated, it gives CASSPETGFNYGYTF.

The V gene is TRBV2, the J gene TRBJ2-3; 10 positions agree with TRBD2. This CDR3 spans 15 amino acids. With V trimmed by 4 bases and J by 2 bases, 3 bases remained unmatched. CDR1 and CDR2 (germline): SNHLY, FYNNEI. The CDR3 region has the DNA TGTGCCAGCAGTGCTAGCGGGAGACCCACAGATACGCAGTATTTT. Protein: CASSASGRPTDTQYF.

This clone was found many times. This chain joins TRBV11-3 and TRBJ2-7; 8 bases match TRBD1. Per the germline V gene, CDR1 is SGHNT and CDR2 is YENEEA. Trimming took 1 base from V and 1 from J; bases not matched to a gene: 15. The CDR3 spans 19 residues. The DNA of the CDR3 is TGTGCCAGCAGCTTAGCGGTGAGAACAGGGGGACTGGGGTCCTACGAGCAGTACTTC. This encodes CASSLAVRTGGLGSYEQYF.

In its sample, this clone was seen a few times. The CDR3 DNA follows: TGTGCAAGTCGCTACGGACAGGGAGCCTACAATGAGCAGTTCTTC. Protein product: CASRYGQGAYNEQFF. V gene TRBV12-2 combines with J gene TRBJ2-1; TRBD1 is the table's D call, not checked against the DNA. TRBV12-2 counts as a pseudogene. CDR3 size: 15 residues.

The genes are TRBV27 and TRBJ1-1; 8 nucleotides line up with TRBD1. The germline CDR1 and CDR2 sequences are MNHEY and SMNVEV (reference sequence). This CDR3 has 14 amino acids. V shed 4 bases, J shed 6 bases, and the junction held 7 bases outside the gene matches. The DNA of the CDR3 is TGTGCCAGCAGTTCTACGGGACAGGCCTCTGAAGCTTTCTTT. Residues: CASSSTGQASEAFF.

This clone was detected ten times or more. This same CDR3 is encoded by further DNA sequences in the sample. This chain uses TRBV11-1 with TRBJ2-7, with 8 nucleotides matching TRBD1. Germline V gives CDR1 SGHAT, CDR2 FQDESV (reference sequence). The V gene end was trimmed by 0 bases and the J gene end by 6 bases; junction bases not matched to a gene: 7. The CDR3 contains 15 residues. The CDR3 region has the DNA TGTGCCAGCAGCTTAGCGGCAGGGGGCCAAGGCGAGCAGTACTTC. Translating it yields CASSLAAGGQGEQYF.

As for this clone: A far more abundant clone sits one base away, making this likely a read error. V gene TRBV6-1 combines with J gene TRBJ1-5; possibly TRBD1 for D (5 bases). CDR3 size: 13 residues. The germline V gene encodes CDR1 MNHNS and CDR2 SASEGT. CDR3 nucleotide sequence: TGTGCCAGCAGTGACAGGGTTAATCAGCCCAAGCATTTT. Translation: CASSDRVNQPKHF.

This rearrangement joins TRBV28 to TRBJ2-5, with TRBD1 matching 9 bases. The junction had 5 bases not matched to a gene; V was cut back by 4 bases and J by 5 bases. The CDR3 sequence is 14 residues long. CDR1 is MDHEN, CDR2 SYDVKM, per germline. In DNA, the CDR3 is TGTGCCAGCAGTTGGGACAGGGACGGGGAGACCCAGTACTTC. This gives the protein CASSWDRDGETQYF.

CDR3 nucleotide sequence: TGCAGCGCTTCTAGCGGTCCCTACGAGCAGTACTTC. As protein: CSASSGPYEQYF. The rearrangement joins TRBV29-1 to TRBJ2-7, with TRBD2 matching over 7 bases. The CDR3 has 12 residues. In germline, CDR1 is SQVTM, CDR2 ANQGSEA. With V trimmed by 7 bases and J by 2 bases, 5 bases remained unmatched.

This clone was counted many times. The chain combines TRBV5-1 with TRBJ2-1, with TRBD2 identical over 8 bases. Unmatched junction bases numbered 15, after V lost 4 bases and J lost 9 bases. Germline CDR1 SGHRS, CDR2 YFSETQ. This CDR3 has 16 residues. The CDR3 nucleotides are TGCGCCAGCAGCCGGAATCTGGGACTAGGGTCGGGTGAGCAGTTCTTC. As protein: CASSRNLGLGSGEQFF.

The CDR3 bases are TGTGCCAGCAGCCCCCAAGGGGGGGCGTGGGGGGAGACCCAGTACTTC. Translated: CASSPQGGAWGETQYF. The chain couples TRBV28 to TRBJ2-5, with a tentative D call TRBD2 (7 bases). V was cut by 6 bases and J by 5 bases, with 22 bases left in between. Germline V gene sequence: CDR1 MDHEN, CDR2 SYDVKM. This CDR3 has 16 residues.

The rearrangement uses TRBV18 and TRBJ2-5, with 8 bases identical to TRBD1. V shed 3 bases and J 7 bases; nucleotides not matched to a gene: 7. Germline V gene sequence: CDR1 KGHSH, CDR2 LQKENI. CDR3 length: 14 residues. CDR3: CASSPGQETGTQYF. In nucleotides, the CDR3 is TGTGCCAGCTCACCGGGACAGGAGACGGGGACCCAGTACTTC. Full variable domain (remainder filled in from reference TRBV18 and TRBJ2-5): NAGVMQNPRHLVRRRGQEARLRCSPMKGHSHVYWYRQLPEEGLKFMVYLQKENIIDESGMPKERFSAEFPKEGPSILRIQQVVRGDSAAYFCASSPGQETGTQYFGPGTRLLVL.